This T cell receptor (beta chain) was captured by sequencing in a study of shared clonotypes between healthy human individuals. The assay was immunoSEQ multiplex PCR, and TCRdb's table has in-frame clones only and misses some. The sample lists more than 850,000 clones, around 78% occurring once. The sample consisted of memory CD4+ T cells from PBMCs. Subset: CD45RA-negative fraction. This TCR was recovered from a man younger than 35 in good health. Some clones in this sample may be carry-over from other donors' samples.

CDR3 protein: CASGLGSLNEQFF. The CDR3 nucleotides read TGTGCCAGCGGTTTGGGGTCCCTGAATGAGCAGTTCTTC. V and J are TRBV7-9 and TRBJ2-1; D uncertain. Germline V gives CDR1 SEHNR, CDR2 FQNEAQ (reference sequence). Deletions cut 8 bases from V and 7 bases from J, with 15 bases between. CDR3 length: 13 residues.